A single sample is the source of the 28 T cell receptor beta chains below, sequenced in a study of vaccination effects on CD4 cells after COVID-19. Antigens for these TCRs are unknown. Only in-frame clones appear in the TCRdb table, and some are missing; sequencing was by immunoSEQ multiplex PCR. This table holds about 40,000 clones, around 73% found once. Upon completion of about eleven days in culture, CD4+ T cells were isolated. Participants each got two BNT162b2 or mRNA-1273 vaccine doses. The material was CD4+ T cells from PBMCs cultured without peptide, obtained after COVID-19 vaccination. These receptors were obtained from a human donor who received a COVID-19 vaccine.

This chain uses TRBV7-9 with TRBJ1-2; 7 nucleotides line up with TRBD1. This CDR3 spans 13 amino acids. Germline V gene lookup returns CDR1 SEHNR and CDR2 FQNEAQ (reference sequence). V was clipped by 8 bases and J by 2 bases; unmatched bases: 5. The CDR3 DNA is TGTGCCAGCCCTTCGACAGGGAACTATGGCTACACCTTC. Translated: CASPSTGNYGYTF.

The V gene is TRBV6-5, the J gene TRBJ2-7; tentatively, D is TRBD1 (7 bases). V gave up 5 bases and J gave up 4 bases, with 12 bases separating them. The CDR3 loop spans 13 amino acids. Per the germline V gene, CDR1 is MNHEY and CDR2 is SVGAGI. CDR3 sequence (DNA): TGTGCCAGCAGTCTCAGGGGGGAATACGAGCAGTACTTC. Residues: CASSLRGEYEQYF.

This clone was found a few times. The gene calls are TRBV5-4 and TRBJ2-1; tentatively, D is TRBD1 (6 bases). The CDR3 contains 17 residues. Germline V CDR1 and CDR2: SGHNT, YYREEE (reference sequence). The V and J ends lost 0 bases and 0 bases respectively, with 13 bases between them. CDR3 nucleotide sequence: TGTGCCAGCAGCTTGGTTAATCAGGGGTACTCCTACAATGAGCAGTTCTTC. It yields the protein CASSLVNQGYSYNEQFF.

This clone has just one count. The J gene is TRBJ2-1, the V gene TRBV6-5; 11 nucleotides line up with TRBD2. J was trimmed by 4 bases and V by 5 bases; bases with no gene match: 4. The CDR3 is 15 residues long. Per germline, CDR1 MNHEY and CDR2 SVGAGI. The CDR3 nucleotides are TGTGCCAGCAGTCCCGGGACTAGCGGATACAATGAGCAGTTCTTC. Encoded protein: CASSPGTSGYNEQFF.

The V gene is TRBV18, the J gene TRBJ2-3; D is tentatively TRBD1 or TRBD2 (5 bases each). Germline assignment: CDR1 KGHSH and CDR2 LQKENI. The V gene lost 0 bases and the J gene lost 0 bases, with 7 bases spanning the gap. The CDR3 loop spans 15 amino acids. In DNA form, the CDR3 reads TGTGCCAGCTCACCACCGGGGACCAGCACAGATACGCAGTATTTT. Protein: CASSPPGTSTDTQYF. Full variable domain (outside the CDR3, taken from reference TRBV18 and TRBJ2-3): NAGVMQNPRHLVRRRGQEARLRCSPMKGHSHVYWYRQLPEEGLKFMVYLQKENIIDESGMPKERFSAEFPKEGPSILRIQQVVRGDSAAYFCASSPPGTSTDTQYFGPGTRLTVL.

The gene calls are TRBV5-8 and TRBJ2-3; D perhaps matches TRBD1 (5 bases). V was trimmed by 3 bases and J by 6 bases, leaving 20 bases between them. There are 16 residues in the CDR3. Germline CDR1 reads SGHTS; CDR2 reads YDEGEE. The CDR3 loop reads CASSSGHTRNRDTQYF. CDR3 nucleotide sequence: TGTGCCAGCAGCTCTGGACACACGAGGAACAGGGATACGCAGTATTTT.

This clone was picked up a small number of times. The V call is TRBV4-1, the J call TRBJ1-5; tentatively, D is TRBD1 (5 bases). Germline CDR1 MGHRA, CDR2 YSYEKL. V gave up 4 bases and J gave up 1 base, with 11 bases separating them. The CDR3 totals 15 residues. The CDR3 DNA sequence: TGCGCCAGCAGCCCCAGTTGGGGGAGCAATCAGCCCCAGCATTTT. Translating it yields CASSPSWGSNQPQHF.

Concerning this clone: The DNA is left out, because the CDR3 cannot be placed on it with certainty; the CDR3 is given as TCRdb lists it. This rearrangement joins TRBV2 to TRBJ1-2. Counting both end residues, the CDR3 totals 20 amino acids. CDR1 SNHLY and CDR2 FYNNEI come from the germline V gene. CDR3 residues: CASSESEWGTGTITMARGTF.

The J gene is TRBJ2-6, the V gene TRBV4-1; D possibly matches TRBD1 or TRBD2 (5 bases each). Germline loops: CDR1 MGHRA, CDR2 YSYEKL. This CDR3 has 13 amino acids. The V end was cut by 6 bases, the J end by 2 bases, with 5 bases between. The CDR3 DNA sequence: TGCGCCAGCAGGGGACCTGGGGCCAACGTCCTGACTTTC. Translation: CASRGPGANVLTF.

There are a few counts of this clone. The chain uses TRBV7-9 and TRBJ1-5; D not certain. CDR3 length: 14 amino acids. V gave up 2 bases and J gave up 0 bases, with 5 bases separating them. Germline CDR1 is SEHNR and CDR2 is FQNEAQ (reference sequence). DNA of the CDR3: TGTGCCAGCAGCTTATCTAATAGCAATCAGCCCCAGCATTTT. It is translated as CASSLSNSNQPQHF.

This sequence joins TRBV5-1 and TRBJ1-1; the match to TRBD1 covers 7 bases. CDR1 and CDR2 from the germline V gene are SGHRS and YFSETQ. V shed 0 bases and J 7 bases; nucleotides not matched to a gene: 0. The CDR3 totals 12 residues. This chain's CDR3 is CASSLDRGEAFF. As DNA, the CDR3 is TGCGCCAGCAGCTTGGACAGGGGTGAAGCTTTCTTT.

The chain uses TRBV7-9 and TRBJ2-3, with 8 nucleotides matching TRBD2. CDR1 and CDR2 (germline): SEHNR, FQNEAQ (reference sequence). V lost 3 bases to trimming and J lost 1 base; unmatched junction nucleotides: 0. This CDR3 is built from 14 residues. The CDR3 nucleotides read TGTGCCAGCAGCTTGCGGGGGGGCACAGATACGCAGTATTTT. It translates to CASSLRGGTDTQYF.

The rearrangement links TRBV21-1 to TRBJ1-5; the table's D call, TRBD1, has no DNA check behind it. TRBV21-1 constitutes a pseudogene. CDR3 length: 14 amino acids. The CDR3 nucleotides are TGTGCCAGCAGCACCCGACAGGCCAATCAGCCCCAGCATTTT. This encodes CASSTRQANQPQHF.

This clone was seen only a few times. The rearrangement uses TRBV7-9 and TRBJ1-5; 7 positions agree with TRBD1. Germline V gives CDR1 SEHNR, CDR2 FQNEAQ (reference sequence). V trimming: 0 bases; J trimming: 11 bases; junction bases outside the gene matches: 19. This CDR3 region has 18 residues. CDR3 sequence reads: CASSLADVQGHTEGSQHF. In DNA form, the CDR3 reads TGTGCCAGCAGCTTAGCGGATGTACAGGGGCACACCGAGGGGTCCCAGCATTTT.

The chain employs TRBV5-1 and TRBJ2-1, with D possibly TRBD1 on 6 matching bases. The CDR3 spans 15 residues. The V gene's germline CDR1 is SGHRS and CDR2 YFSETQ. The V end lost 0 bases, the J end lost 4 bases, and 11 bases lay between the germline ends. CDR3 sequence (DNA): TGCGCCAGCAGCTTGGCCAGGGGATCTTACAATGAGCAGTTCTTC. It is translated as CASSLARGSYNEQFF.

This clone was detected a few times. The V gene is TRBV6-1, the J gene TRBJ2-1; D might be TRBD1 or TRBD2, each matching 5 bases. V lost 2 bases to trimming and J lost 12 bases, with 14 bases between them. The CDR3 spans 13 residues. CDR1 MNHNS and CDR2 SASEGT come from the germline V gene. CDR3 amino acids: CASSELIPGAQFF. The DNA of the CDR3 is TGTGCCAGCAGTGAATTGATTCCCGGGGCGCAGTTCTTC.

The CDR3 DNA is TGCGCCAGCAGTGATATAGGACAGGGGGCCTACGAGCAGTACTTC. Translated, it gives CASSDIGQGAYEQYF. The chain combines TRBV10-2 with TRBJ2-7; 10 bases are shared with TRBD1. The CDR3 is made up of 15 amino acids. Germline CDR1 and CDR2: WSHSY and SAAADI. V was clipped by 3 bases and J by 2 bases; unmatched bases: 4.

This chain uses TRBV24-1 with TRBJ2-3; weak D call: TRBD1 (6 bases). CDR3 size: 14 residues. CDR1 and CDR2 from the germline V gene are KGHDR and SFDVKD. The germline V and J ends were trimmed by 5 bases and 3 bases, with 11 bases remaining between them. CDR3 amino acids: CATSAAGETDTQYF. The CDR3, as DNA: TGTGCCACCAGTGCGGCAGGGGAGACAGATACGCAGTATTTT.

The chain recombines TRBV27 with TRBJ2-5, with 12 bases lining up with TRBD1. CDR1 and CDR2 (germline): MNHEY, SMNVEV (reference sequence). CDR3 length equals 17 residues. With V trimmed by 3 bases and J by 5 bases, 10 bases remained unmatched. The CDR3 bases are TGTGCCAGCAGTTTTGGGACAGGGGGCGAGTTGGGCGAGACCCAGTACTTC. This codes for CASSFGTGGELGETQYF.

V gene TRBV4-2 combines with J gene TRBJ2-5, with 12 bases identical to TRBD2. Trimming at V came to 3 bases and at J to 3 bases, leaving 2 bases not matched to a gene. The CDR3 loop spans 15 amino acids. Germline V gives CDR1 LGHNA, CDR2 YNFKEQ. The CDR3 DNA reads TGTGCCAGCAGCCAGACTAGCGGGGGTAAAGAGACCCAGTACTTC. This encodes CASSQTSGGKETQYF.

A note on this clone: The sample holds other DNA sequences that translate to the same CDR3. The J gene is TRBJ2-5, the V gene TRBV5-1, with D uncertain. The ends were cut back, 4 bases at V and 1 base at J, with 2 bases in the middle. The length of the CDR3 is 11 residues. Germline V gives CDR1 SGHRS, CDR2 YFSETQ. CDR3 in amino acids: CASSLQETQYF. The CDR3, as DNA: TGCGCCAGCAGCCTCCAAGAGACCCAGTACTTC.

The CDR3 sequence is CASSTDGGGLTNEQFF. In nucleotides, the CDR3 is TGCGCCAGCAGCACCGATGGCGGGGGTTTAACGAATGAGCAGTTCTTC. The chain couples TRBV5-1 to TRBJ2-1, with TRBD2 matching 7 bases. The CDR3 runs 16 residues. The ends lost 4 bases at V and 7 bases at J; junction bases unmatched: 14. Germline V gene data show CDR1 as SGHRS and CDR2 as YFSETQ. Looking up the rest from reference TRBV5-1 and TRBJ2-1 gives the full variable domain: KAGVTQTPRYLIKTRGQQVTLSCSPISGHRSVSWYQQTPGQGLQFLFEYFSETQRNKGNFPGRFSGRQFSNSRSEMNVSTLELGDSALYLCASSTDGGGLTNEQFFGPGTRLTVL.

The chain joins TRBV11-2 to TRBJ1-1, with TRBD1 matching 7 bases. V was pared by 3 bases and J by 6 bases, with 7 bases of the junction left unmatched. The CDR3 runs to 14 residues. Germline CDR1 SGHAT, CDR2 FQNNGV. CDR3 protein: CASSLEWTGAEAFF. The CDR3 nucleotides read TGTGCCAGCAGCTTGGAGTGGACAGGAGCTGAAGCTTTCTTT.

This chain connects TRBV18 to TRBJ1-2; the match to TRBD1 covers 9 bases. CDR3 size: 16 residues. The germline V gene encodes CDR1 KGHSH and CDR2 LQKENI. V lost 1 base, J lost 5 bases, and 8 bases stayed unmatched. CDR3 coding DNA: TGTGCCAGCTCACCACAGGAACAGGGGGCGGCTTATGGCTACACCTTC. This codes for CASSPQEQGAAYGYTF.

There are a few counts of this clone. V is TRBV12-3 or TRBV12-4 and J is TRBJ1-2; 7 bases agree with TRBD1. Unmatched junction bases numbered 7, after V lost 5 bases and J lost 7 bases. The CDR3 is 13 amino acids. The CDR3 DNA reads as TGTGCCAGCAGTGCCGACAGGGCCGGTGGCTACACCTTC. Amino acids: CASSADRAGGYTF.

The table lists this clone with a few counts. The gene calls are TRBV27 and TRBJ2-1; D is ambiguous. This CDR3 is built from 13 residues. Trimming shortened V by 5 bases and J by 9 bases, and 14 bases separated the two germline ends. The V gene's germline CDR1 is MNHEY and CDR2 SMNVEV (reference sequence). The CDR3 region has the DNA TGTGCCAGCAGTCCCCTCCTTAGTGGTGAGCAGTTCTTC. The encoded protein is CASSPLLSGEQFF.

The genes are TRBV25-1 and TRBJ2-7, with 7 nucleotides matching TRBD1. The V segment lost 2 bases and the J segment 2 bases; nucleotides outside the gene matches: 3. This CDR3 spans 14 amino acids. Germline V gene data show CDR1 as MGHDK and CDR2 as SYGVNS. The CDR3 DNA sequence: TGTGCCAGCAGTGAAGGGACAGCCCCCTACGAGCAGTACTTC. It is translated as CASSEGTAPYEQYF.

J is TRBJ2-7 and V is TRBV6-5, with TRBD2 matching over 10 bases. The V and J ends lost 6 bases and 0 bases, in that order; junction bases with no gene match: 5. Germline lookup yields CDR1 MNHEY and CDR2 SVGAGI. The CDR3 extends over 15 amino acids. This CDR3 reads CASRTVAGGSYEQYF. In DNA form, the CDR3 reads TGTGCCAGCAGGACCGTAGCGGGAGGCTCCTACGAGCAGTACTTC.